The T cell receptor beta chain described here comes from a study of molecular identifiers for immune sequencing clone quantification (dated by TCRdb to the late 2010s). About the investigation overall: For a replicate experiment, the RNA from either 20,000 or 100,000 naive CD8 T cells was divided into five aliquots, and four of those aliquots went on to sequencing. This methods study benchmarked molecular-identifier clustering-based TCR repertoire sequencing (MIDCIRS) and TCR RNA copy counting, using CD8 T cells to do so. Results and caveats for the whole study, not just this receptor: Highly expanded clone sizes could be underestimated if identical TCR molecules share a barcode. Modeling gave roughly 3 recovered TCR RNA copies per cell versus about 10 by digital PCR, implying 25% to 30% capture efficiency. Naive libraries contained spiked-in Jurkat TCR RNA (approximately 10 copies' worth), which is not part of the donor repertoire. Spiked-in Jurkat TCR RNA equivalent to a single cell was reported to be detectable even among 980,000 or so naive CD8 T cells. Clones above 20 RNA copies held over 97% of molecules in CMV-specific effector cells but under 1% in naive cells. When barcode sub-clustering was omitted, TCR diversity was inflated by chimeric consensus sequences, with chimeras reaching as high as 47%.

Libraries of naive CD8 T cells were built from anywhere between about 19,000 and 1,100,000 sorted cells, with 10%, 30% or 50% of the purified RNA used. Naive CD8 T cells, defined as CD8+CD4-CCR7+CD45RA+, were FACS-sorted into RLT Plus buffer on a BD FACSAria II. To test detection sensitivity, Jurkat RNA equivalent to about ten TCR copies was spiked into samples of roughly 20,000-1,100,000 naive CD8 T cells. Enrichment of CD8 T cells was done with RosetteSep CD8+ T Cell Enrichment Cocktail plus Ficoll-Paque, and ACK red cell lysis came afterward. The V and J ends are trimmed by 6 bases and 6 bases, leaving 12 bases between them. From the germline V gene, CDR1 is MDHEN and CDR2 is SYDVKM. The CDR3, from cysteine to phenylalanine, totals 12 residues. Only the CDR3 region is kept as DNA, spanning 36 bases read in frame from base 1. The library was generated by PCR. Reads for this sample came from an Illumina HiSeq 4000. Preparation of bulk TCR libraries followed a previously described approach, with the TCR primers listed in Table S5. The Qiagen AllPrep DNA/RNA kit was used to purify total RNA. Reads from multiple sequencing runs of the same library were pooled before analysis. The published analysis was carried out like this. Only reads with exact TCR constant sequence were kept, trimmed to 150 nt, and grouped by their 12-nt molecular barcodes. Reads in each barcode group were sub-clustered using a 15% Levenshtein threshold, and a quality-weighted consensus sequence was built for each RNA molecule. Non-functional sequences were excluded, and lower-count sequences lying one edit away from another sequence were also excluded. Based on a fit of two negative binomial distributions, barcode sub-clusters having less than 20% of the maximum read count were discarded. In-frame beta chains were kept once TCRdb had trimmed the public reads at Q25 with fastp and called clones with MiXCR. CDR3 protein duplicates are merged, each entry listing the most common genes and DNA. Here the V and J calls rest on TCRdb's processing, not on the authors' analysis. The sample data list around 82,000 distinct CDR3 sequences, and roughly 20% of these were observed just once. The ten largest clones add up to 0.75% to 0.95% of the sample.

This clonotype was observed at least ten times. This receptor's antigen is unknown. Per-nucleotide qualities are absent, and no much larger clonotype sits a single base away. The receptor's source is a human donor in good health. Some libraries in this study had Jurkat cell RNA spiked in. The sequencing input was naive CD8+ T cells from blood, with Jurkat cell RNA spiked in. In light of the paper, this sample's cell subset or site label describes: FACS-sorted CD8+CD4-CCR7+CD45RA+ naive T cells. This chain joins TRBV28 to TRBJ2-7; the D segment could be TRBD2, given 5 matching bases. The DNA sequence reads TGTGCCAGCAGGCCGGACTTGTCCGAGCAGTACTTC. It is translated as CASRPDLSEQYF.